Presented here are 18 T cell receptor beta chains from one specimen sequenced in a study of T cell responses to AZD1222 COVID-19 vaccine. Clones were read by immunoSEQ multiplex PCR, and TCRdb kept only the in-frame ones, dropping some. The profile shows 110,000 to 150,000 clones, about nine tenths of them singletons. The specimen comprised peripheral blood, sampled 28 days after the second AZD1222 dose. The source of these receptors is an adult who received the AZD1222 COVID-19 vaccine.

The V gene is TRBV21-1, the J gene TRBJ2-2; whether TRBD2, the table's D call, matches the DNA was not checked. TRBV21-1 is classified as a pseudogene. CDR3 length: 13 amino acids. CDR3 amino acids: CASKLANTGELFF. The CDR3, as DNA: TGTGCCAGCAAGCTAGCGAACACCGGGGAGCTGTTTTTT.

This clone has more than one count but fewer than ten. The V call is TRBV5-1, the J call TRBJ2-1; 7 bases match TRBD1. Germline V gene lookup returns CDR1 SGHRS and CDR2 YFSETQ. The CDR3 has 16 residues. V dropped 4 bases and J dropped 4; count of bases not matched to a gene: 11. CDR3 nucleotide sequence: TGCGCCAGCAGCCCCTCTACAGGGGATTCTTACAATGAGCAGTTCTTC. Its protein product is CASSPSTGDSYNEQFF.

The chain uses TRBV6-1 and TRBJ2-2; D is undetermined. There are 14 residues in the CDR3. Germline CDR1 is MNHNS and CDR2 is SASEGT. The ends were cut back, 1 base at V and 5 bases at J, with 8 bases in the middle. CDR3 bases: TGTGCCAGCAGTGAAGGGCCGAGAACCGGGGAGCTGTTTTTT. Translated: CASSEGPRTGELFF.

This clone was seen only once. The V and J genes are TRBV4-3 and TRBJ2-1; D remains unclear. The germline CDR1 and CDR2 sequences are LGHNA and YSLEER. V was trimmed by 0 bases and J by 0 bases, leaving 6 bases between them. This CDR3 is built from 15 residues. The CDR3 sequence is CASSQDWSSYNEQFF. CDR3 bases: TGCGCCAGCAGCCAAGATTGGAGCTCCTACAATGAGCAGTTCTTC.

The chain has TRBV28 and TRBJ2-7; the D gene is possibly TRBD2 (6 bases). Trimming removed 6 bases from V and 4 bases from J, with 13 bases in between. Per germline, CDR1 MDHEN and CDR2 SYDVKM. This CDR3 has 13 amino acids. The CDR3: CASRPGLLYEQYF. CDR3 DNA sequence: TGTGCCAGCAGGCCGGGACTCCTATACGAGCAGTACTTC.

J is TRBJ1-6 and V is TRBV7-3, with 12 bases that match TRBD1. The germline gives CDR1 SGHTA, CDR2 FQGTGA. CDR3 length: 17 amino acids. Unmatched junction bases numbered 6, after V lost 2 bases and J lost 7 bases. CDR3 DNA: TGTGCCAGCAGCTTAGGGGACAGGGGGCGCGGGAATTCACCCCTCCACTTT. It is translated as CASSLGDRGRGNSPLHF.

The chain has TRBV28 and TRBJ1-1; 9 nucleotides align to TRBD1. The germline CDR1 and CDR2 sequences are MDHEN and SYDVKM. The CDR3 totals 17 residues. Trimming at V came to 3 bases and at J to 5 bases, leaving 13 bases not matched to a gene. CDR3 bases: TGTGCCAGCAGTTTCTATCTCCCACAGGGGGCGGAAACTGAAGCTTTCTTT. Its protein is CASSFYLPQGAETEAFF.

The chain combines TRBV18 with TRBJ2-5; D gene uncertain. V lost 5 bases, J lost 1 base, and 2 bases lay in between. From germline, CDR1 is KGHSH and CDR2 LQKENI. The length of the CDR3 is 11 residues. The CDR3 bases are TGTGCCAGCTCAATCCAAGAGACCCAGTACTTC. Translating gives CASSIQETQYF. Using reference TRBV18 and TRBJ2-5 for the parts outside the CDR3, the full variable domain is NAGVMQNPRHLVRRRGQEARLRCSPMKGHSHVYWYRQLPEEGLKFMVYLQKENIIDESGMPKERFSAEFPKEGPSILRIQQVVRGDSAAYFCASSIQETQYFGPGTRLLVL.

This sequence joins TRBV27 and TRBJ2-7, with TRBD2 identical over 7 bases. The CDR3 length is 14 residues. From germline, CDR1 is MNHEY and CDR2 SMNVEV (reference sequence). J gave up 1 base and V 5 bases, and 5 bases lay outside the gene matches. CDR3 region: CASSPGLVSYEQYF. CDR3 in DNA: TGTGCCAGCAGTCCCGGACTAGTTTCCTACGAGCAGTACTTC.

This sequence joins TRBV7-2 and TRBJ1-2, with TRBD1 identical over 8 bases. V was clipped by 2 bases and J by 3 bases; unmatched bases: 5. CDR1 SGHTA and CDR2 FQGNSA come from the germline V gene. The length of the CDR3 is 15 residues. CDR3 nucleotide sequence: TGTGCCAGCAGCTTACAGCCGGGACAGGACTATGGCTACACCTTC. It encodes CASSLQPGQDYGYTF.

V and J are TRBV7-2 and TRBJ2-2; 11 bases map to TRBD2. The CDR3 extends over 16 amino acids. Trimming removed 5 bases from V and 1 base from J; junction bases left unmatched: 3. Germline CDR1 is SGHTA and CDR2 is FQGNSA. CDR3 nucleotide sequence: TGTGCCAGCAGCGTGACTAGCGGGGAGAACACCGGGGAGCTGTTTTTT. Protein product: CASSVTSGENTGELFF.

CDR3 DNA: TGTGCCAGTAGGGACTCGGGGGATAGCGCTGAAGCTTTCTTT. Its protein product is CASRDSGDSAEAFF. The chain uses TRBV19 and TRBJ1-1, with D possibly TRBD1 on 5 matching bases. Germline assignment: CDR1 LNHDA and CDR2 SQIVND (reference sequence). V lost 6 bases to trimming and J lost 6 bases, with 17 bases between them. CDR3 size: 14 residues. Using reference TRBV19 and TRBJ1-1 for the parts outside the CDR3, the full variable domain is DGGITQSPKYLFRKEGQNVTLSCEQNLNHDAMYWYRQDPGQGLRLIYYSQIVNDFQKGDIAEGYSVSREKKESFPLTVTSAQKNPTAFYLCASRDSGDSAEAFFGQGTRLTVV.

The CDR3, as DNA: TGTGCCAGCCAAAGCAGGGTGTCAGGCACAGATACGCAGTATTTT. It yields the protein CASQSRVSGTDTQYF. The chain joins TRBV28 to TRBJ2-3; maybe TRBD1 (5 bases). Trimming left V 8 bases short and J 1 base short, with 16 bases between. Looked up from germline, CDR1 is MDHEN and CDR2 is SYDVKM. The CDR3 length is 15 residues.

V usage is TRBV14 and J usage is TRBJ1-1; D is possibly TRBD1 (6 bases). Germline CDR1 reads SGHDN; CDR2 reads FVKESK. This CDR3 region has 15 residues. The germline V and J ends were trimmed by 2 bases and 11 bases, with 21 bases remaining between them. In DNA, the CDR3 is TGTGCCAGCAGCCAAAGGAGGGCCGTACAGGGTGGGGCTTTCTTT. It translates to CASSQRRAVQGGAFF.

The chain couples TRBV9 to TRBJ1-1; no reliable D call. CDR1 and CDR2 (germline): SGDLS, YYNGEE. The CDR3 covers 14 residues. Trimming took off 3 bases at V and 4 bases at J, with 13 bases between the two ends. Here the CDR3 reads CASSGSLGLTEAFF. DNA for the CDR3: TGTGCCAGCAGCGGATCTCTAGGACTCACTGAAGCTTTCTTT.

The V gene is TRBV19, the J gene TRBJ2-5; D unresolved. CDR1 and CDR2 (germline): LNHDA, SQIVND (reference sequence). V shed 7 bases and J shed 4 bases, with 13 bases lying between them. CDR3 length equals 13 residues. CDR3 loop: CASTSDPGETQYF. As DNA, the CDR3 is TGTGCCAGTACCTCGGACCCAGGAGAGACCCAGTACTTC. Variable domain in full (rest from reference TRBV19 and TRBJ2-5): DGGITQSPKYLFRKEGQNVTLSCEQNLNHDAMYWYRQDPGQGLRLIYYSQIVNDFQKGDIAEGYSVSREKKESFPLTVTSAQKNPTAFYLCASTSDPGETQYFGPGTRLLVL.

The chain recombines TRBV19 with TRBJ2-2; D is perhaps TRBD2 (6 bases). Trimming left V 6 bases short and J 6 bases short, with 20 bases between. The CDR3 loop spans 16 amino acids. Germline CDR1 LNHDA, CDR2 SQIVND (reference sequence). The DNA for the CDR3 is TGTGCCAGTAGACAACTAGCAGGGTCCCTAGCCGGGGAGCTGTTTTTT. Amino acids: CASRQLAGSLAGELFF.

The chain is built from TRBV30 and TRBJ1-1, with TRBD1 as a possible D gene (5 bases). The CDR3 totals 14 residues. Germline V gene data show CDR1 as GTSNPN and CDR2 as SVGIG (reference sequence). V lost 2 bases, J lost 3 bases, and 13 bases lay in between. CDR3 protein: CAWSLLVGDTEAFF. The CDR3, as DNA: TGTGCCTGGAGTCTTCTTGTGGGGGACACTGAAGCTTTCTTT.